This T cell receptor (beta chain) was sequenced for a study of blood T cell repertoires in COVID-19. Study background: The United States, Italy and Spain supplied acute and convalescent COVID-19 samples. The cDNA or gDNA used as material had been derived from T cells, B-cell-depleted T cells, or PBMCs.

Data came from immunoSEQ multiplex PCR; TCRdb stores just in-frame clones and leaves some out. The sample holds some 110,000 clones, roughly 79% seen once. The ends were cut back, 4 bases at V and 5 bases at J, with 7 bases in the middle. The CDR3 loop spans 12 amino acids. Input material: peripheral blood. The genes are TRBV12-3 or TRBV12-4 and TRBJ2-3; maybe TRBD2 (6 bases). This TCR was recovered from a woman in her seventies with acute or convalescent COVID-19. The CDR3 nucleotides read TGTGCCAGCAGTTGGGGGGAAGATACGCAGTATTTT. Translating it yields CASSWGEDTQYF.